What follows describes a single TCR beta chain. These data originate in a study of cytomegalovirus exposure and HLA in healthy donors. CDR3 length: 14 residues. The V end lost 5 bases, the J end lost 0 bases, and 10 bases lay between the germline ends. CDR1 is SGHAT and CDR2 is FQNNGV in the germline V gene. It was with 60 Vbeta and 13 Jbeta primers that the PCR ran. Some clones are missing from TCRdb's copy, which holds only in-frame ones; the method was immunoSEQ multiplex PCR. The repertoire holds about 69,000 clones, with under 85% as singletons. Sequences were obtained from PBMCs. The rearrangement links TRBV11-2 to TRBJ1-1; the D gene is possibly TRBD1 (5 bases). The receptor's source is an older woman in good health and CMV-seropositive. The DNA of the CDR3 is TGTGCCAGCAGCCCTGACAGTTTGAACACTGAAGCTTTCTTT. Its translation: CASSPDSLNTEAFF.